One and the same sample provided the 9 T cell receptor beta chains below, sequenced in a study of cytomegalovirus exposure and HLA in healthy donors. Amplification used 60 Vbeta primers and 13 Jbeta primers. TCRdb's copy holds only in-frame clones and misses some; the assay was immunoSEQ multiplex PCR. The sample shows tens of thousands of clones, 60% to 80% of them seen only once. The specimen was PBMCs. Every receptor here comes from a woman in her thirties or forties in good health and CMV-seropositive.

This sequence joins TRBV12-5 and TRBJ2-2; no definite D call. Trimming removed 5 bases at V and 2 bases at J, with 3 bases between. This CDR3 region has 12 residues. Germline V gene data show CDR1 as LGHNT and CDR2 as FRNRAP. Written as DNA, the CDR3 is TGTGCTAGTGGTCATAACACCGGGGAGCTGTTTTTT. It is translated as CASGHNTGELFF.

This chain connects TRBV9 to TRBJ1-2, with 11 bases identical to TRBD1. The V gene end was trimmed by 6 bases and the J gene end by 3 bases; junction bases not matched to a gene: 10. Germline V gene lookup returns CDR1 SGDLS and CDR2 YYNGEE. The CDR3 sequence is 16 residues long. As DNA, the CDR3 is TGTGCCAGCACCGGATTCGGACAGGGGGCGGACTATGGCTACACCTTC. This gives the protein CASTGFGQGADYGYTF. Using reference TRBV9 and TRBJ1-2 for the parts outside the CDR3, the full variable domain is DSGVTQTPKHLITATGQRVTLRCSPRSGDLSVYWYQQSLDQGLQFLIQYYNGEERAKGNILERFSAQQFPDLHSELNLSSLELGDSALYFCASTGFGQGADYGYTFGSGTRLTVV.

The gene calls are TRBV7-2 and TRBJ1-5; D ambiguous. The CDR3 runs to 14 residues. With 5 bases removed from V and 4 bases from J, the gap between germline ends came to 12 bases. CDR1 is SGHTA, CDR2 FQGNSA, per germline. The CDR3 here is CASSPQYSNQPQHF. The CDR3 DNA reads TGTGCCAGCAGCCCTCAGTATTCTAATCAGCCCCAGCATTTT.

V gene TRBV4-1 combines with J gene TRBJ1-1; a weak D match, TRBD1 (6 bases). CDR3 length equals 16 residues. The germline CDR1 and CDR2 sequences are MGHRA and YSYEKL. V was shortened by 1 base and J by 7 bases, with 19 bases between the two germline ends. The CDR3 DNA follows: TGCGCCAGCAGCCAAGGTGCGGCCAGGGGAAGAGGTGAAGCTTTCTTT. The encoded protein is CASSQGAARGRGEAFF.

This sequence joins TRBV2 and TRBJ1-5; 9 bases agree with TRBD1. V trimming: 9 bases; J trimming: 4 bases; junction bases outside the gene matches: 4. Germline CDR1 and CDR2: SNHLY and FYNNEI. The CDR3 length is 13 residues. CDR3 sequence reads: CASRDRGNQPQHF. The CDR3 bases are TGTGCCAGTCGAGACAGGGGGAATCAGCCCCAGCATTTT.

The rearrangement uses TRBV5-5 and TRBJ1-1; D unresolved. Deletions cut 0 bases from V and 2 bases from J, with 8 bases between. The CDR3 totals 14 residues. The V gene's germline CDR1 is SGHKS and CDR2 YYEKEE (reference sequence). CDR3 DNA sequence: TGTGCCAGCAGCTTGGCTCCGGTTAACACTGAAGCTTTCTTT. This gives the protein CASSLAPVNTEAFF.

CDR3 protein: CASSLAPDRGYGYTF. The CDR3, as DNA: TGCGCCAGCAGCTTGGCCCCCGACAGGGGCTATGGCTACACCTTC. The gene calls are TRBV5-1 and TRBJ1-2; TRBD1 aligns across 8 bases. The V gene's germline CDR1 is SGHRS and CDR2 YFSETQ. J was trimmed by 4 bases and V by 0 bases; bases with no gene match: 5. The CDR3 extends over 15 amino acids.

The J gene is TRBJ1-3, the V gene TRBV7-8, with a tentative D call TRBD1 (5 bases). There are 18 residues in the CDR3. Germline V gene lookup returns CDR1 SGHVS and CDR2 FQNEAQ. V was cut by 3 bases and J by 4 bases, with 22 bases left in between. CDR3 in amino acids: CASSLGRKSRGQGNTIYF. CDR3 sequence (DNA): TGTGCCAGCAGCTTGGGGCGAAAGTCGCGGGGTCAGGGAAACACCATATATTTT.

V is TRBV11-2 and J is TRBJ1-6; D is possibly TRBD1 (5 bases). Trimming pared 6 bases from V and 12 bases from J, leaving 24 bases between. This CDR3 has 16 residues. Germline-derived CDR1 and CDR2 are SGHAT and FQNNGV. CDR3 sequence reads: CASSRVGGTGLQPLHF. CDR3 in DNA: TGTGCCAGCAGTCGAGTCGGTGGCACAGGTCTTCAACCCCTCCACTTT.